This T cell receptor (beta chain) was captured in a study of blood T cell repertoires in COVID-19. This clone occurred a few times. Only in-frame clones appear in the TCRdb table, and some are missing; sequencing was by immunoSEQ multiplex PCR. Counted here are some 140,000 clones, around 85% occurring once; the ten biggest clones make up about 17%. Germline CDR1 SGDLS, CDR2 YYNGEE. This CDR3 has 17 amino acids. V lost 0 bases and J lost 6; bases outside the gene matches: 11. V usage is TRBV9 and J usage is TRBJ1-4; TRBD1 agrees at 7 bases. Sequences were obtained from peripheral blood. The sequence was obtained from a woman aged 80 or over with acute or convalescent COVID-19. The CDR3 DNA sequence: TGTGCCAGCAGCGTAGGTCCCCTCGACAGGGTTGATGAAAAACTGTTTTTT. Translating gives CASSVGPLDRVDEKLFF.